The clone carrying this T cell receptor (beta chain) has a handful of counts. One end of the junction varies from germline; a read error may be responsible. This sample is part of a study of cytomegalovirus exposure and HLA in healthy donors. PCR primers comprised 60 Vbeta and 13 Jbeta primers. The repertoire was sequenced with immunoSEQ multiplex PCR; TCRdb's copy has only in-frame clones and lacks some. The sample consists of over 85,000 clones, 76% of them appearing once. The receptor comes from a middle-aged man in good health and CMV-seronegative. Input material: PBMCs.

The CDR3 reads CASSQADSLSGANVLTF. The CDR3 bases are TGCGCCAGCAGCCAAGCGGACAGCCTCTCTGGGGCCAACGTCCTGACTTTC. The V gene is TRBV5-4, the J gene TRBJ2-6; possibly TRBD1 for D (6 bases). The CDR3 length is 17 residues. CDR1 is SGHNT, CDR2 YYREEE, per germline (reference sequence).